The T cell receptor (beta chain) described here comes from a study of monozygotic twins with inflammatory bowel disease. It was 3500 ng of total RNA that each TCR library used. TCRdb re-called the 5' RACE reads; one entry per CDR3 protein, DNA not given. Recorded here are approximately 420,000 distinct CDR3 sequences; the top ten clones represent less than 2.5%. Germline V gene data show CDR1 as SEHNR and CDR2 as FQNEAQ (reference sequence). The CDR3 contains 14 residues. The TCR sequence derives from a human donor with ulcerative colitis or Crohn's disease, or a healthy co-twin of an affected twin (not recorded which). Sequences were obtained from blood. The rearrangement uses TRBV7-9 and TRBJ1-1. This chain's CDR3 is CASSGYGTRTEAFF.